This TCR beta chain was documented in a study of T cell responses to AZD1222 COVID-19 vaccine. On this clone itself: Its cognate antigen is unknown.

Produced via immunoSEQ multiplex PCR; TCRdb's table is partial and in-frame only. This table has roughly 110,000 clones, approximately 86% appearing once. The CDR3 runs to 15 residues. Germline CDR1 is SGHVS and CDR2 is FQNEAQ. V shed 4 bases and J 4 bases; nucleotides not matched to a gene: 6. Study-level points and caveats: With two AZD1222 doses given, Spike-specific TCR breadth and depth both rose.

V is TRBV7-8 and J is TRBJ2-3, with 9 bases identical to TRBD2. The sample consisted of peripheral blood, taken on day 0 of AZD1222 vaccination. This TCR came from an adult in good health. CDR3 bases: TGTGCCAGCAGCTCCGAGGGACTAGCATCAGATACGCAGTATTTT. Translated: CASSSEGLASDTQYF.